This note documents a single T cell receptor (beta chain) sequence. This sample stems from a study of shared clonotypes between healthy human individuals. Clones were read by immunoSEQ multiplex PCR, and TCRdb kept only the in-frame ones, dropping some. The sample lists millions of clones, around nine tenths occurring once. The V segment lost 7 bases and the J segment 0 bases; nucleotides outside the gene matches: 7. In germline, CDR1 is MNHNY, CDR2 SVGAGI (reference sequence). This CDR3 has 16 amino acids. The sample taken for sequencing was naive CD4+ T cells sorted from blood. As for subset: CD45RA+ positively selected. This chain joins TRBV6-6 and TRBJ2-7; 12 bases are shared with TRBD2. This clonotype was sampled from a young man in good health. This CDR3 reads CASTLTSGGPSYEQYF. The DNA of the CDR3 is TGTGCCAGCACCCTTACTAGCGGGGGGCCCTCCTACGAGCAGTACTTC.